These T cell receptor beta chains were read from a single sample in a study of blood T cell repertoires in COVID-19. TCRdb's table, derived via immunoSEQ multiplex PCR, lists solely in-frame clones and lacks some. The data hold roughly 250,000 clones, with roughly 91% observed a single time. Sequencing was performed on peripheral blood. The receptors originated from a man aged 30-40 years with COVID-19, enrolled during active disease. Each CDR3 is given with its conserved first and last residue. The D gene is left open where the match is weak. Clone size is given for some rows only: seen once, a few or many times, or a class if the clone is expanded.

abundance	v_gene	j_gene	d_gene	CDR3aa	CDR3nt
NA	TRBV9	TRBJ2-3	TRBD2	CASSPGLAGNTDTQYF	TGTGCCAGCAGCCCTGGACTAGCGGGGAACACAGATACGCAGTATTTT
NA	TRBV2	TRBJ1-5	NA	CASSETGSVEQPQHF	TGTGCCAGCAGCGAAACGGGGTCCGTGGAGCAGCCCCAGCATTTT
NA	TRBV30	TRBJ1-1	NA	CAWSGGSTEAFF	TGTGCCTGGAGTGGAGGGAGCACTGAAGCTTTCTTT
NA	TRBV5-6	TRBJ1-2	NA	CASSLSFSGYTF	TGTGCCAGCAGCTTGTCTTTCTCGGGCTACACCTTC
NA	TRBV30	TRBJ2-5	NA	CAWSDTGLGTQYF	TGTGCCTGGAGCGACACAGGGTTGGGGACCCAGTACTTC
NA	TRBV27	TRBJ1-1	TRBD1	CASSPRQGTYTEAFF	TGTGCCAGCAGTCCGAGACAGGGGACTTACACTGAAGCTTTCTTT
NA	TRBV23-1	TRBJ1-1	NA	CAINAGAGNTEAFF	TGCGCCATTAACGCGGGGGCGGGGAACACTGAAGCTTTCTTT
NA	TRBV25-1	TRBJ2-7	NA	CASSEYGLRGSSYEQYF	TGTGCCAGCAGTGAATATGGTTTGCGGGGTAGCTCCTACGAGCAGTACTTC
NA	TRBV7-9	TRBJ2-7	TRBD2	CASSLVQRGSEQYF	TGTGCCAGCAGCTTAGTTCAGCGGGGGAGCGAGCAGTACTTC
NA	TRBV11-2	TRBJ2-4	NA	CASSLDGVVDIQYF	TGTGCCAGCAGCTTAGACGGGGTTGTCGACATTCAGTACTTC
NA	TRBV2	TRBJ1-1	NA	CASSDLGQLNTEAFF	TGTGCCAGCAGTGATTTAGGACAATTGAACACTGAAGCTTTCTTT
NA	TRBV7-9	TRBJ1-4	NA	CASSSPTGTNEKLFF	TGTGCCAGCAGCTCCCCGACGGGAACTAATGAAAAACTGTTTTTT
NA	TRBV2	TRBJ2-7	NA	CASSVGRAGSSSSYEQYF	TGTGCCAGCAGTGTCGGCAGGGCAGGGTCATCGTCCTCCTACGAGCAGTACTTC
NA	TRBV19	TRBJ1-2	NA	CASSTQEDSGYTF	TGTGCCAGTAGTACTCAAGAGGATTCTGGCTACACCTTC
NA	TRBV30	TRBJ1-1	NA	CAWSLLPSRTEAFF	TGTGCCTGGAGCCTCCTACCGAGTAGAACTGAAGCTTTCTTT
NA	TRBV19	TRBJ1-2	TRBD1	CASSTQGARRGYTF	TGTGCCAGTAGTACACAGGGGGCAAGGAGGGGCTACACCTTC
once	TRBV11-2	TRBJ2-2	TRBD1	CASTMDRYTGELFF	TGTGCCAGCACCATGGACAGGTACACCGGGGAGCTGTTTTTT
NA	TRBV5-1	TRBJ1-3	TRBD1	CASSLPGQSFGAGNTIYF	TGCGCCAGCAGCTTGCCGGGACAGTCTTTTGGCGCTGGAAACACCATATATTTT
NA	TRBV7-3	TRBJ1-1	NA	CASSITENTEAFF	TGTGCCAGCAGCATTACAGAAAACACTGAAGCTTTCTTT
NA	TRBV11-1	TRBJ1-5	NA	CASSSGKGQPQHF	TGTGCCAGCAGCTCGGGGAAGGGTCAGCCCCAGCATTTT
NA	TRBV3-1/TRBV3-2	TRBJ2-1	NA	CASSPQGFMGYFSYNEQFF	TGTGCCAGCAGCCCGCAGGGATTTATGGGCTATTTCTCCTACAATGAGCAGTTCTTC
NA	TRBV5-1	TRBJ1-1	TRBD1	CASSSQPGQGITEAFF	TGCGCCAGCAGCTCACAACCGGGACAGGGGATCACTGAAGCTTTCTTT
NA	TRBV21-1	TRBJ2-3	NA	CASSPHGTSGGGADTQYF	TGTGCCAGCAGCCCCCATGGGACTAGCGGGGGGGGCGCAGATACGCAGTATTTT
NA	TRBV5-1	TRBJ2-1	TRBD2	CASSKGTSGVYNEQFF	TGCGCCAGCAGCAAGGGGACTAGCGGGGTTTACAATGAGCAGTTCTTC
NA	TRBV27	TRBJ1-6	NA	CASSVLGLTSSYNSPLHF	TGTGCCAGCAGTGTTCTCGGACTTACAAGCTCCTATAATTCACCCCTCCACTTT
NA	TRBV6-5	TRBJ1-1	TRBD1	CASSGRGTTEAFF	TGTGCCAGCAGCGGCAGGGGGACCACTGAAGCTTTCTTT
once	TRBV5-4	TRBJ1-1	NA	CASSLGARSYTEAFF	TGTGCCAGCAGCTTGGGAGCCCGGTCGTATACTGAAGCTTTCTTT
NA	TRBV21-1	TRBJ2-7	NA	CASSSPPERDEQYF	TGTGCCAGCAGTTCCCCGCCCGAGCGCGACGAGCAGTACTTC
NA	TRBV19	TRBJ2-7	TRBD2	CAQSGTGVSYEQYF	TGTGCCCAGAGCGGGACGGGAGTATCCTACGAGCAGTACTTC
NA	TRBV9	TRBJ1-1	NA	CASSDDRYTEAFF	TGTGCCAGCAGCGACGACAGGTACACTGAAGCTTTCTTT
NA	TRBV7-9	TRBJ1-1	NA	CASSQGILGGRVFEAFF	TGTGCCAGCAGTCAGGGGATCTTGGGCGGCCGCGTTTTTGAAGCTTTCTTT
once	TRBV6-5	TRBJ1-6	NA	CASSSPRNSPLHF	TGTGCCAGCAGTTCTCCCAGGAATTCACCCCTCCACTTT
NA	TRBV6-5	TRBJ1-2	NA	CASRSTGLGGYTF	TGTGCCAGCAGATCTACAGGGCTAGGTGGCTACACCTTC
NA	TRBV6-1	TRBJ2-1	TRBD2	CASSELAGGQSYNEQFF	TGTGCCAGCAGTGAACTAGCGGGGGGGCAATCCTACAATGAGCAGTTCTTC
NA	TRBV6-5	TRBJ2-7	TRBD1	CAAGQGHPYEQYF	TGTGCCGCGGGACAGGGACACCCCTACGAGCAGTACTTC
NA	TRBV10-2	TRBJ1-4	TRBD1	CASGGQGLNGKLFF	TGCGCCAGCGGGGGACAGGGCCTGAACGGAAAACTGTTTTTT
NA	TRBV5-1	TRBJ1-1	NA	CASSLRVGATEAFF	TGCGCCAGCAGCTTAAGGGTAGGGGCTACTGAAGCTTTCTTT
NA	TRBV5-4	TRBJ2-5	TRBD1	CASSLGSGQGQETQYF	TGTGCCAGCAGCTTGGGTTCGGGACAGGGCCAAGAGACCCAGTACTTC
NA	TRBV18	TRBJ1-2	NA	CASSPEDSDYGYTF	TGTGCCAGCTCACCAGAAGACAGCGACTATGGCTACACCTTC
NA	TRBV2	TRBJ2-2	TRBD2	CASRVFGLGPGAGELFF	TGTGCCAGCAGGGTCTTTGGACTAGGGCCGGGGGCCGGGGAGCTGTTTTTT
NA	TRBV9	TRBJ1-6	NA	CASSERFDNSPLHF	TGTGCCAGCAGCGAGAGGTTTGATAATTCACCCCTCCACTTT
NA	TRBV7-6	TRBJ2-2	NA	CASSLEGDSNTGELFF	TGTGCCAGCAGCTTAGAAGGTGACTCGAACACCGGGGAGCTGTTTTTT
NA	TRBV19	TRBJ1-6	NA	CASSGEGSSYNSPLHF	TGTGCCAGTAGTGGTGAGGGAAGCTCCTATAATTCACCCCTCCACTTT
NA	TRBV4-1	TRBJ1-5	NA	CASSQVKGPAQPQHF	TGCGCCAGCAGCCAAGTAAAGGGGCCCGCTCAGCCCCAGCATTTT
once	TRBV5-4	TRBJ1-4	TRBD1	CASSLATGSEKLFF	TGTGCCAGCAGCTTGGCGACAGGGAGCGAAAAACTGTTTTTT
NA	TRBV21-1	TRBJ2-4	NA	CASSKGGGQYKNIQYF	TGTGCCAGCAGCAAAGGGGGAGGGCAGTACAAAAACATTCAGTACTTC
NA	TRBV6-5	TRBJ2-7	NA	CASSYLSEQYF	TGTGCCAGCAGTTACTTATCCGAGCAGTACTTC
NA	TRBV2	TRBJ1-2	TRBD1	CASRRTGRGYTF	TGTGCCAGCAGGAGGACAGGTCGAGGCTACACCTTC
once	TRBV27	TRBJ2-1	NA	CASSLLGARDEQFF	TGTGCCAGCAGTTTATTAGGGGCCAGGGATGAGCAGTTCTTC
NA	TRBV9	TRBJ1-6	NA	CASKAGDNSPLHF	TGTGCCAGCAAGGCCGGAGATAATTCACCCCTCCACTTT
NA	TRBV4-1	TRBJ1-2	TRBD1	CASSQERLRPGQGYPVNYGYTF	TGCGCCAGCAGCCAAGAACGGTTGAGGCCGGGACAGGGGTACCCCGTTAACTATGGCTACACCTTC
NA	TRBV5-1	TRBJ1-2	TRBD1	CASSSGQGIHSYTF	TGCGCCAGCAGCTCGGGACAGGGGATCCATTCCTACACCTTC
NA	TRBV6-5	TRBJ2-7	TRBD1	CASRQGWNEQYF	TGTGCCAGCAGACAGGGGTGGAACGAGCAGTACTTC
NA	TRBV18	TRBJ1-1	NA	CASSPSGVGNTEAFF	TGTGCCAGCTCACCCTCGGGGGTGGGGAACACTGAAGCTTTCTTT
NA	TRBV2	TRBJ1-1	NA	CASSNDRNTEAFF	TGTGCCAGCAGTAACGACAGGAACACTGAAGCTTTCTTT
few	TRBV12-3/TRBV12-4	TRBJ1-2	NA	CASSPRDIYGYTF	TGTGCCAGCAGTCCACGGGACATCTATGGCTACACCTTC
NA	TRBV27	TRBJ2-2	TRBD2	CASSTPSGGAIGELFF	TGTGCCAGCAGTACCCCTAGCGGGGGGGCAATTGGGGAGCTGTTTTTT